This T cell receptor beta chain was retrieved from a study of Graves' ophthalmopathy and Graves' hyperthyroidism. This clonotype has a count of ten or more. The CDR3 totals 12 residues. V was shortened by 6 bases and J by 0 bases, with 9 bases between the two germline ends. The germline gives CDR1 DFQATT, CDR2 SNEGSKA (reference sequence). For repertoire sequencing, the TCR beta CDR3 regions were amplified from RNA transcripts. HTBI primers were used in a first-round RT-PCR, which preceded a second-round multiplex PCR. TCRdb recomputed calls from the multiplex PCR reads with MiXCR, one row per CDR3 protein. Of some 370,000 distinct CDR3 sequences in the sample, about a sixth were seen once.

The source is an adult woman with stable Graves' hyperthyroidism. The sequencing sample was made of peripheral blood. The chain is built from TRBV20-1 and TRBJ2-7; possible D gene TRBD2, 5 bases. CDR3 sequence reads: CSALANSYEQYF. The CDR3 DNA sequence: TGCAGTGCATTAGCGAACTCCTACGAGCAGTACTTC.